This entry lists 9 T cell receptor beta chains sequenced from one sample in a study of CD8+ T cells in alopecia areata (dated by TCRdb to 2017 to 2018). The library was built by means of the immunoSEQ multiplex PCR assay. To provide template for TCR sequencing, every sample had RNA extracted and reverse transcribed into cDNA. Held by TCRdb, this immuneACCESS table contains in-frame sequences only and omits some clones. Under half of the omission traces to an unresolved V gene where checked; the cause of the rest is unknown. The sample table holds roughly 64,000 clones, of which around 47% were seen once. Jointly, the top ten make up roughly 50% of the sample. Sequenced material: NKG2D-low CD8+ T cells sorted from blood. Interpreted using the paper, the cell subset or site label stands for: sorted CD8+ NKG2D-low blood T cells. These receptors were obtained from a human donor with alopecia areata.

This chain joins TRBV29-1 and TRBJ1-4; possible D gene TRBD1, 5 bases. CDR1 is SQVTM and CDR2 is ANQGSEA in the germline V gene. CDR3 length: 14 residues. Trimming shortened V by 5 bases and J by 4 bases, and 14 bases separated the two germline ends. CDR3 region: CSVRGERNNEKLFF. DNA for the CDR3: TGCAGCGTTCGAGGGGAACGGAATAATGAAAAACTGTTTTTT.

In regard to this clone: This CDR3 is also generated by other DNA sequences in the sample. The CDR3 DNA reads TGTGCCAGCAGCTTGGTAGGGGACGAGCAGTACTTC. Translation: CASSLVGDEQYF. This chain uses TRBV7-9 with TRBJ2-7, with D possibly matching TRBD1 (5 bases). This CDR3 region has 12 residues. Germline V CDR1 and CDR2: SEHNR, FQNEAQ (reference sequence). Trimming took off 3 bases at V and 5 bases at J, with 8 bases between the two ends.

In this sample, this clone turned up a few times. CDR3 nucleotides: TGTGCCAGCAGCTTTGGATGGACTGAAGCTTTCTTT. It encodes CASSFGWTEAFF. V is TRBV7-9 and J is TRBJ1-1; D remains unclear. Germline values: CDR1 SEHNR, CDR2 FQNEAQ (reference sequence). The CDR3 has 12 residues. The germline V and J ends were trimmed by 3 bases and 5 bases, with 7 bases remaining between them.

The chain joins TRBV4-3 to TRBJ2-7; TRBD1 or TRBD2 may be the D gene (5 bases each). Trimming left V 0 bases short and J 6 bases short, with 6 bases between. The CDR3 loop spans 12 amino acids. In germline, CDR1 is LGHNA, CDR2 YSLEER. The CDR3 region is CASSQEGTEQYF. The CDR3, as DNA: TGCGCCAGCAGCCAAGAGGGGACCGAGCAGTACTTC.

This clone has only a few counts. The rearrangement joins TRBV4-3 to TRBJ2-7; tentatively, D is TRBD2 (6 bases). The CDR3 totals 16 residues. V was pared by 0 bases and J by 2 bases, with 14 bases between. In germline, CDR1 is LGHNA, CDR2 YSLEER. Here the CDR3 reads CASSQEGGIGTYEQYF. As DNA, the CDR3 is TGCGCCAGCAGCCAAGAAGGCGGGATAGGCACCTACGAGCAGTACTTC.

This clone was recorded a few times. The chain uses TRBV23-1 and TRBJ2-1; D gene unclear. TRBV23-1 falls under the ORF class, with uncertain function. This CDR3 contains 14 residues. V was shortened by 5 bases and J by 3 bases, with 11 bases between the two germline ends. The DNA of the CDR3 is TGCGCCAGCAGTTTCGACCCGTACTACAATGAGCAGTTCTTC. It encodes CASSFDPYYNEQFF.

The table lists this clone with a few counts. The CDR3 reads CSVVTGVNTEAFF. In DNA form, the CDR3 reads TGCAGCGTTGTGACAGGGGTGAACACTGAAGCTTTCTTT. The rearrangement joins TRBV29-1 to TRBJ1-1; 8 positions match TRBD1. V was pared by 4 bases and J by 0 bases, with 1 base of the junction left unmatched. Germline values: CDR1 SQVTM, CDR2 ANQGSEA. This CDR3 is 13 amino acids long.

The J gene is TRBJ2-7, the V gene TRBV29-1; 7 positions match TRBD1. CDR3 length: 14 amino acids. Germline V lookup: CDR1 SQVTM, CDR2 ANQGSEA. V lost 4 bases to trimming and J lost 4 bases; unmatched junction nucleotides: 10. For the CDR3, the DNA is TGCAGCGTTGCGATGAGGGGACAGACGTACGAGCAGTACTTC. It specifies CSVAMRGQTYEQYF.

In this sample, this clone turned up a few times. The chain carries TRBV7-9 and TRBJ2-1; D unresolved. Trimming shortened V by 1 base and J by 0 bases, and 4 bases separated the two germline ends. Germline V gene lookup returns CDR1 SEHNR and CDR2 FQNEAQ (reference sequence). CDR3 length: 14 amino acids. The CDR3 DNA sequence: TGTGCCAGCAGCTTAGTGAGCTCCTACAATGAGCAGTTCTTC. This sequence encodes CASSLVSSYNEQFF.